This passage covers 3 T cell receptor beta chains from one sample sequenced in a study of blood T cell repertoires in COVID-19. Sequencing was performed with immunoSEQ multiplex PCR; in TCRdb, only in-frame clones are kept and a portion is missing. The sample shows some 250,000 clones, 70% to 90% of them seen only once. Sequences were obtained from peripheral blood. The receptors were sampled from a woman in her 30s who had recovered from COVID-19.

This chain joins TRBV5-1 and TRBJ2-5; possible D gene TRBD2, 6 bases. This CDR3 comprises 15 residues. Germline loops: CDR1 SGHRS, CDR2 YFSETQ. V was cut by 4 bases and J by 5 bases, with 18 bases left in between. The CDR3 spells CASSGDGLGGETQYF. The CDR3 DNA sequence: TGCGCCAGCAGCGGAGATGGCCTCGGAGGGGAGACCCAGTACTTC. Full variable domain (rest looked up from reference TRBV5-1 and TRBJ2-5): KAGVTQTPRYLIKTRGQQVTLSCSPISGHRSVSWYQQTPGQGLQFLFEYFSETQRNKGNFPGRFSGRQFSNSRSEMNVSTLELGDSALYLCASSGDGLGGETQYFGPGTRLLVL.

The rearrangement uses TRBV10-3 and TRBJ2-5; 11 bases fit TRBD2. After removal of 6 bases from V and 1 base from J, the junction contained 7 bases not matched to a gene. This CDR3 contains 16 residues. The germline CDR1 and CDR2 sequences are ENHRY and SYGVKD. CDR3 sequence: CAISLSSGGSQETQYF. DNA for the CDR3: TGTGCCATCAGCCTTTCTAGCGGGGGGAGCCAAGAGACCCAGTACTTC.

V usage is TRBV15 and J usage is TRBJ2-7, with a possible D match to TRBD2 (6 bases). The CDR3 runs 17 residues. V dropped 1 base and J dropped 2 bases, with 18 bases sitting between them. Germline V gene sequence: CDR1 LNHNV, CDR2 YYDKDF (reference sequence). The CDR3 here is CATSRGIPGLGTYEQYF. The CDR3 coding sequence is TGTGCCACCAGCAGAGGAATTCCGGGACTTGGTACCTACGAGCAGTACTTC.